The 31 T cell receptor beta chains in this list originate from one sample, sequenced in a study of blood T cell repertoires in COVID-19. The data were produced by immunoSEQ multiplex PCR, yet TCRdb's version contains in-frame clones alone and is incomplete. The table has some 50,000 clones, 80% to 90% seen once; the top ten hold 7% to 8.5%. The sequencing sample was made of peripheral blood. These receptor sequences come from a man aged 35 to 55 with acute or convalescent COVID-19.

The gene calls are TRBV2 and TRBJ1-5, with TRBD1 matching 9 bases. With V trimmed by 4 bases and J by 7 bases, 5 bases remained unmatched. Looked up from germline, CDR1 is SNHLY and CDR2 is FYNNEI. This CDR3 spans 14 amino acids. CDR3 protein: CASSVQGARQPQHF. DNA for the CDR3: TGTGCCAGCAGTGTACAGGGGGCTCGCCAGCCCCAGCATTTT.

This clone was seen only a few times. The rearrangement joins TRBV23-1 to TRBJ2-3; 7 bases line up with TRBD1. TRBV23-1 is assigned to the ORF class and has an uncertain function. This CDR3 has 14 amino acids. The trim removed 1 base at V and 8 bases at J, leaving 6 bases unmatched. The CDR3 is CASSQLIGGITQYF. CDR3 DNA: TGCGCCAGCAGTCAATTGATAGGGGGCATTACGCAGTATTTT.

CDR3 residues: CASSLALAGASTDTQYF. In DNA form, the CDR3 reads TGTGCCAGCAGCTTGGCATTAGCAGGGGCTTCCACAGATACGCAGTATTTT. The J gene is TRBJ2-3, the V gene TRBV5-5, with D possibly matching TRBD1 (6 bases). The CDR3 loop spans 17 amino acids. Germline V gene lookup returns CDR1 SGHKS and CDR2 YYEKEE (reference sequence). V lost 0 bases to trimming and J lost 2 bases, with 16 bases between them.

V gene TRBV6-2 or TRBV6-3 combines with J gene TRBJ1-5, with 7 bases lining up with TRBD1. The V and J ends lost 6 bases and 0 bases, in that order; junction bases with no gene match: 5. The CDR3 length is 15 residues. Per the germline V gene, CDR1 is MNHEY and CDR2 is SVGEGT. CDR3 nucleotide sequence: TGTGCCAGCAGCCAGACAGGGTATAGCAATCAGCCCCAGCATTTT. Its translation: CASSQTGYSNQPQHF.

This clone has only a few counts. The chain is built from TRBV18 and TRBJ1-1, with 9 bases fitting TRBD1. CDR3 size: 16 residues. In germline, CDR1 is KGHSH, CDR2 LQKENI. Unmatched junction bases numbered 8, after V lost 5 bases and J lost 1 base. This CDR3 reads CASSGQGILKNTEAFF. CDR3 sequence (DNA): TGTGCCAGCTCAGGACAGGGGATACTCAAGAACACTGAAGCTTTCTTT.

This clone was detected a few times. V and J are TRBV5-4 and TRBJ1-2, with 7 positions matching TRBD1. This CDR3 is 13 amino acids long. Germline V CDR1 and CDR2: SGHNT, YYREEE (reference sequence). Trimming at V came to 3 bases and at J to 6 bases, leaving 5 bases not matched to a gene. The CDR3 sequence is CASSYPGTDGYTF. Here the CDR3 DNA reads TGTGCCAGCAGCTACCCCGGGACAGATGGCTACACCTTC.

This rearrangement joins TRBV6-5 to TRBJ1-4, with unresolved D. V was shortened by 6 bases and J by 6 bases, with 17 bases between the two germline ends. The CDR3 runs 15 residues. Germline values: CDR1 MNHEY, CDR2 SVGAGI. This chain's CDR3 is CASSFTPRGHEKLFF. The CDR3 coding sequence is TGTGCCAGCAGCTTCACCCCCCGGGGTCATGAAAAACTGTTTTTT.

This clone was picked up one time. The CDR3 DNA follows: TGCAGTGCAGGGGGAAACACTGAAGCTTTCTTT. It specifies CSAGGNTEAFF. This chain connects TRBV20-1 to TRBJ1-1; TRBD1 is a possible D gene (6 bases). Trimming took 6 bases from V and 2 from J, leaving 7 bases between them. In germline, CDR1 is DFQATT, CDR2 SNEGSKA (reference sequence). The CDR3 has 11 amino acids.

CDR3 region: CASSKGQGPYEQYF. The CDR3 nucleotides are TGTGCCAGTAGTAAGGGCCAGGGGCCCTACGAGCAGTACTTC. V is TRBV19 and J is TRBJ2-7, with D possibly matching TRBD1 (6 bases). Germline V CDR1 and CDR2: LNHDA, SQIVND (reference sequence). The V gene lost 4 bases and the J gene lost 2 bases, with 12 bases spanning the gap. This CDR3 region has 14 residues.

The genes are TRBV9 and TRBJ2-5; 9 nucleotides line up with TRBD1. V lost 0 bases, J lost 5 bases, and 5 bases stayed unmatched. CDR3 length equals 15 residues. Germline V gene lookup returns CDR1 SGDLS and CDR2 YYNGEE. DNA of the CDR3: TGTGCCAGCAGCGTAGATACAGGGGGCCGGGAGACCCAGTACTTC. Translation: CASSVDTGGRETQYF.

The gene calls are TRBV24-1 and TRBJ2-5, with D tentatively TRBD1 (5 bases). The CDR3 runs to 11 residues. Germline lookup yields CDR1 KGHDR and CDR2 SFDVKD. V lost 9 bases and J lost 7, with 11 bases in between. CDR3 loop: CATAGRGTQYF. The CDR3 nucleotides read TGTGCCACCGCAGGAAGGGGGACCCAGTACTTC.

The rearrangement joins TRBV3-1 (or the pseudogene TRBV3-2) to TRBJ1-6; D is unclear. The CDR3 extends over 15 amino acids. V shed 1 base and J shed 6 bases, with 10 bases lying between them. The germline V gene has CDR1 LGHDT and CDR2 YNNKEL (reference sequence). Written as DNA, the CDR3 is TGTGCCAGCAGCCAAGGAAGAGGAAGTAATTCACCCCTCCACTTT. It is translated as CASSQGRGSNSPLHF.

This clone has only one observation. The chain has TRBV24-1 and TRBJ1-6; D remains ambiguous. V was cut by 9 bases and J by 0 bases, with 8 bases left in between. Germline V gives CDR1 KGHDR, CDR2 SFDVKD. This CDR3 region has 14 residues. The CDR3 DNA is TGTGCCACCCGGTCGAGCTCCTATAATTCACCCCTCCACTTT. Translation gives CATRSSSYNSPLHF.

This chain joins TRBV5-1 and TRBJ2-1; no reliable D call. The length of the CDR3 is 17 residues. V was shortened by 0 bases and J by 6 bases, with 19 bases between the two germline ends. CDR1 and CDR2 (germline): SGHRS, YFSETQ. The CDR3, as DNA: TGCGCCAGCAGCTTGGAGGCCCCTAGTGCCCTCCGCAATGAGCAGTTCTTC. This translates into CASSLEAPSALRNEQFF.

This sequence joins TRBV19 and TRBJ2-2, with D possibly TRBD2 on 6 matching bases. Deletions cut 7 bases from V and 6 bases from J, with 15 bases between. Germline CDR1 and CDR2: LNHDA and SQIVND (reference sequence). The CDR3 extends over 14 amino acids. This CDR3 is CASTGGMRPGELFF. In DNA, the CDR3 is TGTGCCAGTACCGGCGGGATGAGGCCCGGGGAGCTGTTTTTT.

CDR3: CASSLGGVEGYGYTF. CDR3 in DNA: TGTGCCAGCAGCCTTGGTGGGGTGGAGGGTTATGGCTACACCTTC. The gene calls are TRBV28 and TRBJ1-2; D unclear. Between the trimmed V and J ends, which lost 6 bases and 5 bases, there was a span of 19 bases. This CDR3 spans 15 amino acids. Germline CDR1 is MDHEN and CDR2 is SYDVKM.

This sequence joins TRBV5-1 and TRBJ2-2; D remains ambiguous. CDR3 length: 17 amino acids. The germline V gene has CDR1 SGHRS and CDR2 YFSETQ. Trimming shortened V by 0 bases and J by 4 bases, and 16 bases separated the two germline ends. Here the CDR3 DNA reads TGCGCCAGCAGCTTGGCCGGGTCCGCCTACGGCACCGGGGAGCTGTTTTTT. This gives the protein CASSLAGSAYGTGELFF.

The count of this clone is one. V usage is TRBV9 and J usage is TRBJ2-3; possibly TRBD2 for D (6 bases). V shed 5 bases and J shed 2 bases, with 15 bases lying between them. Per germline, CDR1 SGDLS and CDR2 YYNGEE. This CDR3 comprises 15 residues. The CDR3 coding sequence is TGTGCCAGCAGGTCCCTAGCGTATCCCACAGATACGCAGTATTTT. This translates into CASRSLAYPTDTQYF.

This clone has just a few counts. The chain joins TRBV28 to TRBJ1-2, with 8 bases aligning to TRBD1. This CDR3 has 12 amino acids. The germline CDR1 and CDR2 sequences are MDHEN and SYDVKM. V trimming: 8 bases; J trimming: 3 bases; junction bases outside the gene matches: 2. CDR3 protein: CASRTGYYGYTF. In DNA, the CDR3 is TGTGCCAGCCGGACAGGGTACTATGGCTACACCTTC.

The chain couples TRBV7-6 to TRBJ2-6; 8 bases align to TRBD1. V was pared by 3 bases and J by 8 bases, with 3 bases of the junction left unmatched. Germline V gene lookup returns CDR1 SGHVS and CDR2 FNYEAQ. This CDR3 is built from 14 residues. The CDR3, as DNA: TGTGCCAGCAGCTTGGACAGGGTAACCAACGTCCTGACTTTC. This codes for CASSLDRVTNVLTF.

This clone was seen once. This chain joins TRBV7-2 and TRBJ2-1; 9 bases map to TRBD1. V trimming: 3 bases; J trimming: 9 bases; junction bases outside the gene matches: 6. This CDR3 is built from 14 residues. Per the germline V gene, CDR1 is SGHTA and CDR2 is FQGNSA. CDR3 DNA sequence: TGTGCCAGCAGCTTCGGGACAGGGTTTTCTGAGCAGTTCTTC. This encodes CASSFGTGFSEQFF.

This chain connects TRBV19 to TRBJ1-2; 7 nucleotides align to TRBD1. The CDR3 spans 14 residues. Germline assignment: CDR1 LNHDA and CDR2 SQIVND (reference sequence). Trimming cost V 11 bases and J 3 bases; bases outside gene matches: 12. Written as DNA, the CDR3 is TGTGCCGTTCCCAAGGGGGCAGGGGACTATGGCTACACCTTC. It translates to CAVPKGAGDYGYTF.

This chain uses TRBV6-2 or TRBV6-3 with TRBJ1-2; 12 bases are a match to TRBD1. Per the germline V gene, CDR1 is MNHEY and CDR2 is SVGEGT. J was trimmed by 4 bases and V by 4 bases; bases with no gene match: 7. The CDR3 has 16 amino acids. CDR3 DNA: TGTGCCAGCAGTTCTCTCACGGGACAGGGGGCCTATGGCTACACCTTC. Amino acid sequence: CASSSLTGQGAYGYTF.

The chain recombines TRBV7-9 with TRBJ2-5, with D possibly matching TRBD1 (6 bases). The V gene lost 1 base and the J gene lost 5 bases, with 20 bases spanning the gap. Germline loops: CDR1 SEHNR, CDR2 FQNEAQ (reference sequence). The CDR3 has 17 residues. In DNA, the CDR3 is TGTGCCAGCAGCTTAGGCAGGACAGACTGGGCTTGGGAGACCCAGTACTTC. Translating it yields CASSLGRTDWAWETQYF.

The genes are TRBV6-6 and TRBJ2-5; D is unresolved. Germline CDR1 reads MNHNY; CDR2 reads SVGAGI (reference sequence). Trimming stripped 6 bases from V and 2 bases from J, with 13 bases between. CDR3 length: 14 residues. CDR3 sequence (DNA): TGTGCCAGCAGGTCCGTAGTCCATCAAGAGACCCAGTACTTC. Amino acid sequence: CASRSVVHQETQYF.

The rearrangement joins TRBV28 to TRBJ1-1, with a tentative D call TRBD1 (6 bases). Germline V gene lookup returns CDR1 MDHEN and CDR2 SYDVKM. V shed 6 bases and J shed 0 bases, with 14 bases lying between them. The CDR3 consists of 15 residues. The CDR3 loop reads CASSPGGQMNTEAFF. For the CDR3, the DNA is TGTGCCAGCAGCCCGGGGGGGCAGATGAACACTGAAGCTTTCTTT.

This clone was recorded once. The chain carries TRBV18 and TRBJ2-3; TRBD2 might be the D (5 bases). This CDR3 is 15 amino acids long. V lost 3 bases to trimming and J lost 0 bases, with 10 bases between them. Germline values: CDR1 KGHSH, CDR2 LQKENI. The CDR3 coding sequence is TGTGCCAGCTCACCGAGGGATACTAGCACAGATACGCAGTATTTT. This codes for CASSPRDTSTDTQYF.

The genes are TRBV13 and TRBJ1-6; TRBD1 might be the D (6 bases). CDR3 length: 14 residues. Deletions cut 3 bases from V and 8 bases from J, with 11 bases between. Germline CDR1 PRHDT, CDR2 FYEKMQ (reference sequence). The CDR3 region has the DNA TGTGCCAGCAGCTTTTACAGGGTTGATTCACCCCTCCACTTT. Translation: CASSFYRVDSPLHF.

This clone is categorized as medium-sized (0.01 to 0.1%). The V gene is TRBV7-9, the J gene TRBJ2-7; D unresolved. The V gene's germline CDR1 is SEHNR and CDR2 FQNEAQ (reference sequence). V lost 4 bases and J lost 3, with 4 bases in between. CDR3 length equals 11 residues. CDR3 DNA: TGTGCCAGCAGCTCCTACTACGAGCAGTACTTC. This translates into CASSSYYEQYF.

The gene calls are TRBV5-4 and TRBJ2-3, with 13 bases lining up with TRBD2. The CDR3 extends over 18 amino acids. V lost 6 bases, J lost 0 bases, and 10 bases stayed unmatched. CDR1 and CDR2 from the germline V gene are SGHNT and YYREEE (reference sequence). CDR3 in amino acids: CASTSGGTSGVSTDTQYF. The CDR3 DNA reads TGTGCCAGCACTTCGGGGGGGACTAGCGGGGTCAGCACAGATACGCAGTATTTT.

The rearrangement joins TRBV5-1 to TRBJ1-2; D remains ambiguous. The CDR3 is 15 amino acids. The ends were cut back, 1 base at V and 2 bases at J, with 12 bases in the middle. Germline lookup yields CDR1 SGHRS and CDR2 YFSETQ. The DNA of the CDR3 is TGCGCCAGCAGCTTGTCTGTAAACAGAAACTATGGCTACACCTTC. This gives the protein CASSLSVNRNYGYTF.